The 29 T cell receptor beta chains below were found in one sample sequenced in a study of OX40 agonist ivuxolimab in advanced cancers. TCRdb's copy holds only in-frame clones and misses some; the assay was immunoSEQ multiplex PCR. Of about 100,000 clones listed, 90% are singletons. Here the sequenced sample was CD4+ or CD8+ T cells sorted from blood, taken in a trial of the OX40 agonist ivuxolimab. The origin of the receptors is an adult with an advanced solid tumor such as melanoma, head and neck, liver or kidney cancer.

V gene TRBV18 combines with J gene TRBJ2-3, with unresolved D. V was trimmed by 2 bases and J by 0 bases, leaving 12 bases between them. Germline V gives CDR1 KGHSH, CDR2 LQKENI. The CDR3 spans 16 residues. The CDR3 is CASSPTIGLSTDTQYF. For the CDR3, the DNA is TGTGCCAGCTCACCAACGATAGGGCTTAGCACAGATACGCAGTATTTT.

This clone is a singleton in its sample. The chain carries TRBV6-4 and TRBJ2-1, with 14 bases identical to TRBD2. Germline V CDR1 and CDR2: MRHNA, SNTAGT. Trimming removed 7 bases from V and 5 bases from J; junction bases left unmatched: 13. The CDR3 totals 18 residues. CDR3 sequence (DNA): TGTGCCAGCACCCCGAAACCCGGGACTAGCGGGAGAAACAATGAGCAGTTCTTC. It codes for CASTPKPGTSGRNNEQFF.

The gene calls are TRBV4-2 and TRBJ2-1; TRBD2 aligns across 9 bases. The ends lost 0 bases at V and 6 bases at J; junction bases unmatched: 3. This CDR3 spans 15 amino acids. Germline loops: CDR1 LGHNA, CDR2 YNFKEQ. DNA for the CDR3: TGTGCCAGCAGCCAAGAGTGGACTAGCGCCAATGAGCAGTTCTTC. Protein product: CASSQEWTSANEQFF.

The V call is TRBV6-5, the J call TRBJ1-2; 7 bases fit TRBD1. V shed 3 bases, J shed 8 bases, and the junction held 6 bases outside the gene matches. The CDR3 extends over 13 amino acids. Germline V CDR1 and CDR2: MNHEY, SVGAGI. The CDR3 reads CASSYSNRGGYTF. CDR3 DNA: TGTGCCAGCAGTTATTCCAACAGGGGAGGCTACACCTTC.

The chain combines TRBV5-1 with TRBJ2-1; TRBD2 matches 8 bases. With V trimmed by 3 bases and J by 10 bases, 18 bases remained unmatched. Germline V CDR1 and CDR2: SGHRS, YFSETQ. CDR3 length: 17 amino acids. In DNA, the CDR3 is TGCGCCAGCAGCTCGTCGGGGGGGCAGCCCCCGAGCCGGGAGCAGTTCTTC. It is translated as CASSSSGGQPPSREQFF.

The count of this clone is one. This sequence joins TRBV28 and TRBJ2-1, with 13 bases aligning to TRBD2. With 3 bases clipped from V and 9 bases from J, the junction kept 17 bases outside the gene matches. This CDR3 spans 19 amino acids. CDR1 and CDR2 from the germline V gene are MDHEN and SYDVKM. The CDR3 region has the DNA TGTGCCAGCAGTTTTCTGTCCCGCCGCGGACTAGCGGGAGTTGGTGAGCAGTTCTTC. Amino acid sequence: CASSFLSRRGLAGVGEQFF.

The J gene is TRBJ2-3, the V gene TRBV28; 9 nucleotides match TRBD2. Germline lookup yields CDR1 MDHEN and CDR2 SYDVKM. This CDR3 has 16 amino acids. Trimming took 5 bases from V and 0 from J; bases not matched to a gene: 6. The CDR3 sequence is CASSPPSGTSTDTQYF. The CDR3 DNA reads TGTGCCAGCAGTCCGCCTAGCGGGACTAGCACAGATACGCAGTATTTT.

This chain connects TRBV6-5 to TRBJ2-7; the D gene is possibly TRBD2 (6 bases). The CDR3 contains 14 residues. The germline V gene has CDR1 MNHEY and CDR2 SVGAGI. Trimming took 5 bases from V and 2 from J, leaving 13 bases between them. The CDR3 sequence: CASSQLGGAYEQYF. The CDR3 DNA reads TGTGCCAGCAGTCAACTAGGAGGGGCCTACGAGCAGTACTTC.

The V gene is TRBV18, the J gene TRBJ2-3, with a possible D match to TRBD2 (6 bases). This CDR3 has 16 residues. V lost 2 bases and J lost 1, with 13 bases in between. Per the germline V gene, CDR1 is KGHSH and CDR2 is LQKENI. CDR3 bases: TGTGCCAGCTCACCAGAGTTAGCGGCTCGCACAGATACGCAGTATTTT. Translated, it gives CASSPELAARTDTQYF.

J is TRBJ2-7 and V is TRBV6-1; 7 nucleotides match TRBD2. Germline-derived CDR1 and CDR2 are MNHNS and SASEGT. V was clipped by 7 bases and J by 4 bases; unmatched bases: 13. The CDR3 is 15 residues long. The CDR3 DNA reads TGTGCCAGCACCCCGCTAGCGGACGTGGGTTACGAGCAGTACTTC. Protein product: CASTPLADVGYEQYF.

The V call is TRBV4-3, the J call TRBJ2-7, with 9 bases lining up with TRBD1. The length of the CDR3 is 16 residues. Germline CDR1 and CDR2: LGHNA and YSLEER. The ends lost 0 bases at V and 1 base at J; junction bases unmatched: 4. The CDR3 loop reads CASSQEWTGVSYEQYF. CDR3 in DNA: TGCGCCAGCAGCCAAGAATGGACAGGGGTGTCCTACGAGCAGTACTTC.

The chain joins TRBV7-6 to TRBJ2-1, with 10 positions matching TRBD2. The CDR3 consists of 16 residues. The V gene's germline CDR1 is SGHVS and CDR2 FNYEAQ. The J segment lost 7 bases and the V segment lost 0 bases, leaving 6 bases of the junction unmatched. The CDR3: CASSLARASGSNEQFF. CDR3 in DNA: TGTGCCAGCAGCTTAGCGCGGGCTAGCGGGAGTAATGAGCAGTTCTTC.

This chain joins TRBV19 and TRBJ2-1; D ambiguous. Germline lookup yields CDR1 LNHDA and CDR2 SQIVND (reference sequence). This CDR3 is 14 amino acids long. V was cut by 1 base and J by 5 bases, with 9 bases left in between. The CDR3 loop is CASSIVRQNNEQFF. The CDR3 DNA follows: TGTGCCAGTAGTATAGTGAGGCAGAACAATGAGCAGTTCTTC.

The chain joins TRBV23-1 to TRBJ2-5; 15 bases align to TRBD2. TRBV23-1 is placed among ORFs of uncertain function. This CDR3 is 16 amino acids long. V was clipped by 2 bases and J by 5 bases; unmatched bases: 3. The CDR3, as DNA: TGCGCCAGCAGTCAACGGACTAGCGGGAGGGGGGAGACCCAGTACTTC. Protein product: CASSQRTSGRGETQYF.

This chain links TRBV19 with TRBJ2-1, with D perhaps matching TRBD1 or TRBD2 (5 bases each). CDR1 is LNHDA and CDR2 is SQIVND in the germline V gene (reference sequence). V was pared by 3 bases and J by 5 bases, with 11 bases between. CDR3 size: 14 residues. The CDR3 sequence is CASSISGTNNEQFF. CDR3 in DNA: TGTGCCAGTAGTATCTCGGGGACCAACAATGAGCAGTTCTTC.

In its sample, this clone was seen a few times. In DNA form, the CDR3 reads TGTGCCAGCAGCTTAGACGTGGGGGTCTTCGAGCAGTACTTC. This sequence encodes CASSLDVGVFEQYF. The V gene is TRBV7-2, the J gene TRBJ2-7; D may be TRBD1 or TRBD2 (5 bases each). Trimming pared 1 base from V and 6 bases from J, leaving 13 bases between. CDR3 length: 14 residues. From germline, CDR1 is SGHTA and CDR2 FQGNSA.

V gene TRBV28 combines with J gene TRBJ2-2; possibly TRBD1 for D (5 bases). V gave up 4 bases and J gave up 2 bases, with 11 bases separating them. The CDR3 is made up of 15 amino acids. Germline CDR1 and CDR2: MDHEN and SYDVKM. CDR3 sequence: CASSSVDTNTGELFF. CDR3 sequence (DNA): TGTGCCAGCAGTTCGGTGGACACCAACACCGGGGAGCTGTTTTTT.

CDR3 protein: CASSAGQGAPGANVLTF. The CDR3 DNA reads TGCGCCAGCAGCGCCGGACAGGGGGCCCCTGGGGCCAACGTCCTGACTTTC. V gene TRBV5-1 combines with J gene TRBJ2-6; 11 bases are shared with TRBD1. Trimming at V came to 4 bases and at J to 2 bases, leaving 5 bases not matched to a gene. The CDR3 contains 17 residues. Germline V gene lookup returns CDR1 SGHRS and CDR2 YFSETQ.

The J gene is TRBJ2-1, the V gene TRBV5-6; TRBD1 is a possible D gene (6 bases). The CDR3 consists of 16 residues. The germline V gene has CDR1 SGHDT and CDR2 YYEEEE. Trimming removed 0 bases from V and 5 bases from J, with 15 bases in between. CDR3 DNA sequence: TGTGCCAGCAGCTTGGCCACAGGACAGAGAAACAATGAGCAGTTCTTC. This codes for CASSLATGQRNNEQFF.

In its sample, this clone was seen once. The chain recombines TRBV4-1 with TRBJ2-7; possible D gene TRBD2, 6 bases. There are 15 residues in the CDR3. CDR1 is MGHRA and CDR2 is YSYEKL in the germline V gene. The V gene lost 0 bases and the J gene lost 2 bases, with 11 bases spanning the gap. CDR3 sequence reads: CASSQDLLAPYEQYF. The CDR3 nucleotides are TGCGCCAGCAGCCAAGATTTACTAGCCCCCTACGAGCAGTACTTC.

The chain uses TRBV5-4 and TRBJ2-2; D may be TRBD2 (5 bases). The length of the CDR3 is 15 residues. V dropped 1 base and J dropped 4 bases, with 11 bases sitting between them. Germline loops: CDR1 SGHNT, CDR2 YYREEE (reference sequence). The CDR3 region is CASSLRGPGTGELFF. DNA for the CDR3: TGTGCCAGCAGCTTGCGAGGGCCGGGCACCGGGGAGCTGTTTTTT. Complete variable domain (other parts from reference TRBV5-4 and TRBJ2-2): ETGVTQSPTHLIKTRGQQVTLRCSSQSGHNTVSWYQQALGQGPQFIFQYYREEENGRGNFPPRFSGLQFPNYSSELNVNALELDDSALYLCASSLRGPGTGELFFGEGSRLTVL.

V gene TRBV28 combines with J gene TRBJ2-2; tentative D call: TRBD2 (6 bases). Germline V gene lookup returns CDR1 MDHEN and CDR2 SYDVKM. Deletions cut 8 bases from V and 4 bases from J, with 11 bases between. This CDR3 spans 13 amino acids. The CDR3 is CASSGRSTGELFF. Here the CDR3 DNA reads TGTGCCAGCTCTGGGAGGTCCACCGGGGAGCTGTTTTTT.

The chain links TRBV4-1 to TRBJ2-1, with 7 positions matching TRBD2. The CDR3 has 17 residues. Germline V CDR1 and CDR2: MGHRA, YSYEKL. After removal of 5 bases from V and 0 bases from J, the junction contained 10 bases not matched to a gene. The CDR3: CASSGGGNSRSYNEQFF. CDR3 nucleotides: TGCGCCAGCAGCGGGGGAGGGAATTCCCGCTCCTACAATGAGCAGTTCTTC.

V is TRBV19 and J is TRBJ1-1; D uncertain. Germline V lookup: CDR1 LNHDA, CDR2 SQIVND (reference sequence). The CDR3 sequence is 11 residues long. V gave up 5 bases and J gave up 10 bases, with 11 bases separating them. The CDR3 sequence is CASSEGLRAFF. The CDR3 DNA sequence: TGTGCCAGTAGTGAGGGTCTTCGAGCTTTCTTT.

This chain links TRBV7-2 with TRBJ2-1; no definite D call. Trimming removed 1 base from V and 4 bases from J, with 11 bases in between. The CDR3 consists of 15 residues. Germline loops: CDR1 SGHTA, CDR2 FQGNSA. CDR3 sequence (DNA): TGTGCCAGCAGCTTAGTGACTCTAGGTTACAATGAGCAGTTCTTC. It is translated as CASSLVTLGYNEQFF.

CDR3: CASSRDLPFNNEQFF. The CDR3 region has the DNA TGTGCCAGCAGTCGGGACTTACCCTTTAACAATGAGCAGTTCTTC. This chain connects TRBV7-9 to TRBJ2-1, with TRBD2 as a possible D gene (6 bases). CDR3 length: 15 residues. Trimming cost V 6 bases and J 5 bases, with 17 bases left between them. CDR1 is SEHNR and CDR2 is FQNEAQ in the germline V gene (reference sequence).

In DNA form, the CDR3 reads TGTGCCAGCAGTGACCTGCGGGACAGCAAGCAGTTCTTC. Protein product: CASSDLRDSKQFF. The genes are TRBV2 and TRBJ2-1, with a weak D call TRBD1 (7 bases). Germline CDR1 is SNHLY and CDR2 is FYNNEI. V dropped 3 bases and J dropped 11 bases, with 14 bases sitting between them. The CDR3 covers 13 residues. Full variable domain (missing parts from reference TRBV2 and TRBJ2-1): EPEVTQTPSHQVTQMGQEVILRCVPISNHLYFYWYRQILGQKVEFLVSFYNNEISEKSEIFDDQFSVERPDGSNFTLKIRSTKLEDSAMYFCASSDLRDSKQFFGPGTRLTVL.

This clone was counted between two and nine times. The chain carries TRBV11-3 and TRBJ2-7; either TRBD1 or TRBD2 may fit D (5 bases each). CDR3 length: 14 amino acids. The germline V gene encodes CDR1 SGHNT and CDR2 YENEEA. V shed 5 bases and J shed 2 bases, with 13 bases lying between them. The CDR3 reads CASSPWDRPYEQYF. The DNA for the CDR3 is TGTGCCAGCAGCCCCTGGGACCGCCCCTACGAGCAGTACTTC. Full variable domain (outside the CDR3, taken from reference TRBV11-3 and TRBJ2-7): EAGVVQSPRYKIIEKKQPVAFWCNPISGHNTLYWYLQNLGQGPELLIRYENEEAVDDSQLPKDRFSAERLKGVDSTLKIQPAELGDSAVYLCASSPWDRPYEQYFGPGTRLTVT.

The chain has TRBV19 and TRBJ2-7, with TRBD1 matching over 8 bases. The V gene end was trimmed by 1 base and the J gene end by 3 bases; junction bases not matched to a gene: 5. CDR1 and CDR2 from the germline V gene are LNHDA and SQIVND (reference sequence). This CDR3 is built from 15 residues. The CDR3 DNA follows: TGTGCCAGTAGTATAGGCGACAGGGGTCACTACGAGCAGTACTTC. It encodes CASSIGDRGHYEQYF.